A single sample is the source of the 16 T cell receptor beta chains below, sequenced in a study of shared clonotypes between healthy human individuals (dated by TCRdb to about 2020). CD8 naive samples consisted of CD45RO-negative cells that were positively selected for CCR7, yielding a CD45RA+CCR7+ population without TemRA cells. The library was made by the immunoSEQ multiplex PCR assay. TCRdb's version of the immuneACCESS table is confined to in-frame rearrangements and falls short of the full clone set. An unresolved V gene accounts for under half of the shortfall where checked; the remainder is of unknown origin. The sample table holds some 600,000 clones, of which roughly 96% were seen once. The ten largest make up more than 0.085% of the sample. Specimen: naive CD8+ T cells sorted from blood. The label giving this sample's cell subset or site can be read as: CD45RA+CCR7+. The receptors here all came from a woman in her thirties in good health.

The chain is built from TRBV2 and TRBJ2-3, with unresolved D. From germline, CDR1 is SNHLY and CDR2 FYNNEI. This CDR3 contains 15 residues. V was trimmed by 6 bases and J by 2 bases, leaving 15 bases between them. In DNA form, the CDR3 reads TGTGCCAGCAGACAAACACTGACAACCACAGATACGCAGTATTTT. It specifies CASRQTLTTTDTQYF.

CDR3 region: CASSVAGVGNEQFF. CDR3 coding DNA: TGTGCCAGCAGCGTAGCGGGAGTGGGCAATGAGCAGTTCTTC. The chain combines TRBV9 with TRBJ2-1; weak D call: TRBD2 (6 bases). CDR1 and CDR2 from the germline V gene are SGDLS and YYNGEE. This CDR3 is 14 amino acids long. V was shortened by 0 bases and J by 6 bases, with 10 bases between the two germline ends.

The chain combines TRBV7-9 with TRBJ2-1; TRBD2 is a possible D gene (5 bases). The CDR3 totals 14 residues. From germline, CDR1 is SEHNR and CDR2 FQNEAQ (reference sequence). Trimming shortened V by 5 bases and J by 9 bases, and 17 bases separated the two germline ends. CDR3 nucleotide sequence: TGTGCCAGCAGCCACCCCCGGGATCCCAGTGAGCAGTTCTTC. Translated, it gives CASSHPRDPSEQFF.

The table lists this clone with a count of one. The chain combines TRBV2 with TRBJ2-1, with 7 positions matching TRBD1. The length of the CDR3 is 12 residues. The V gene's germline CDR1 is SNHLY and CDR2 FYNNEI. J was trimmed by 12 bases and V by 5 bases; bases with no gene match: 7. The CDR3 protein is CASSPGQVGQFF. The CDR3 bases are TGTGCCAGCAGTCCCGGACAGGTCGGGCAGTTCTTC.

This clone was observed once. The CDR3 nucleotides are TGCAGCGCCACGGCCGAGGCCGGCCAGCAGTTCTTC. Its protein is CSATAEAGQQFF. The J gene is TRBJ2-1, the V gene TRBV29-1; D is ambiguous. This CDR3 has 12 amino acids. CDR1 and CDR2 (germline): SQVTM, ANQGSEA. V gave up 7 bases and J gave up 11 bases, with 18 bases separating them.

This chain connects TRBV7-9 to TRBJ1-1; a possible D gene is TRBD1 (6 bases). V was clipped by 1 base and J by 0 bases, with 15 bases between them. CDR1 is SEHNR and CDR2 is FQNEAQ in the germline V gene (reference sequence). There are 17 residues in the CDR3. The CDR3 protein is CASSLGYLGQLNTEAFF. CDR3 bases: TGTGCCAGCAGCTTAGGTTATCTCGGACAGCTGAACACTGAAGCTTTCTTT. Using reference TRBV7-9 and TRBJ1-1 for the parts outside the CDR3, the full variable domain is DTGVSQNPRHKITKRGQNVTFRCDPISEHNRLYWYRQTLGQGPEFLTYFQNEAQLEKSRLLSDRFSAERPKGSFSTLEIQRTEQGDSAMYLCASSLGYLGQLNTEAFFGQGTRLTVV.

This clone is a singleton in its sample. One end of the junction fails to match germline, which may point to a read error. This same CDR3 is encoded by further DNA sequences in the sample. This chain uses TRBV4-1 with TRBJ2-2, with D possibly TRBD2 on 6 matching bases. The germline V gene encodes CDR1 MGHRA and CDR2 YSYEKL. The CDR3 totals 15 residues. The CDR3 region has the DNA TGTGCCAGCAGCCAAGGACTAACGAACACCGGGGAGCTGTTTTTT. This translates into CASSQGLTNTGELFF.

This chain uses TRBV27 with TRBJ1-1; D may be TRBD1 (6 bases). Germline V gives CDR1 MNHEY, CDR2 SMNVEV (reference sequence). CDR3 size: 15 residues. V was shortened by 0 bases and J by 5 bases, with 13 bases between the two germline ends. CDR3 sequence reads: CASSLSSGAGTEAFF. CDR3 in DNA: TGTGCCAGCAGTTTATCGTCGGGGGCCGGAACTGAAGCTTTCTTT.

The chain couples TRBV4-1 to TRBJ2-7; tentative D call: TRBD1 (6 bases). Trimming removed 1 base from V and 3 bases from J, with 16 bases in between. The germline V gene has CDR1 MGHRA and CDR2 YSYEKL. The CDR3 runs 16 residues. The CDR3 region is CASSQGVLTGIYEQYF. The CDR3 DNA follows: TGCGCCAGCAGCCAAGGGGTTCTTACAGGGATCTACGAGCAGTACTTC.

This clone was seen just once. This chain uses TRBV28 with TRBJ2-1; D gene ambiguous. Germline V CDR1 and CDR2: MDHEN, SYDVKM. This CDR3 has 14 residues. Trimming cost V 3 bases and J 1 base, with 7 bases left between them. The CDR3 DNA follows: TGTGCCAGCAGTTTTGCGGTGTCCTACAATGAGCAGTTCTTC. As protein: CASSFAVSYNEQFF.

This chain links TRBV5-6 with TRBJ2-1, with 9 bases identical to TRBD2. V shed 0 bases, J shed 15 bases, and the junction held 7 bases outside the gene matches. The CDR3 runs to 13 residues. Per germline, CDR1 SGHDT and CDR2 YYEEEE. CDR3 loop: CASSLDSGTSLFF. CDR3 in DNA: TGTGCCAGCAGCTTGGACTCCGGGACTAGCCTGTTCTTC.

The V gene is TRBV6-4, the J gene TRBJ2-5; tentative D call: TRBD2 (6 bases). The germline CDR1 and CDR2 sequences are MRHNA and SNTAGT. The CDR3 is 17 residues long. With 6 bases removed from V and 5 bases from J, the gap between germline ends came to 25 bases. DNA for the CDR3: TGTGCCAGCAGCGGCTCGCCGCGGGACCCTTATATGGAGACCCAGTACTTC. As protein: CASSGSPRDPYMETQYF.

The V gene is TRBV7-9, the J gene TRBJ1-2; perhaps TRBD1 as D (6 bases). The CDR3 consists of 12 residues. Trimming cost V 8 bases and J 4 bases, with 11 bases left between them. CDR1 and CDR2 from the germline V gene are SEHNR and FQNEAQ (reference sequence). Here the CDR3 DNA reads TGTGCCAGCGGGAACAGGGCCTATGGCTACACCTTC. It codes for CASGNRAYGYTF.

The rearrangement links TRBV6-5 to TRBJ1-5; D remains unclear. The germline V gene encodes CDR1 MNHEY and CDR2 SVGAGI. V lost 1 base and J lost 2, with 3 bases in between. This CDR3 comprises 13 residues. The CDR3 nucleotides read TGTGCCAGCAGTTACTGGCGCAATCAGCCCCAGCATTTT. Amino acids: CASSYWRNQPQHF.

V gene TRBV21-1 combines with J gene TRBJ2-7; the D call in the table, TRBD1, was not verified against the DNA. TRBV21-1 is annotated as a pseudogene. The CDR3 is made up of 17 amino acids. CDR3 in amino acids: CASSGTSDREATTGQYF. The CDR3 DNA reads as TGTGCCAGCAGCGGGACCTCAGACAGGGAGGCAACAACGGGGCAGTACTTC.

V and J are TRBV4-1 and TRBJ2-1; D may be TRBD1 (5 bases). Germline V gene lookup returns CDR1 MGHRA and CDR2 YSYEKL. Trimming cost V 4 bases and J 0 bases, with 7 bases left between them. This CDR3 has 14 residues. The CDR3 nucleotides are TGCGCCAGCAGCCCGACAGTCTCCTACAATGAGCAGTTCTTC. It is translated as CASSPTVSYNEQFF.